One and the same sample provided the 8 T cell receptor beta chains below, sequenced in a study of Graves' ophthalmopathy and Graves' hyperthyroidism. The TCR beta CDR3 regions underwent amplification from RNA transcripts. First-round RT-PCR with HTBI primers preceded a second-round multiplex PCR. In TCRdb, the multiplex PCR reads were re-called with MiXCR into one record per CDR3 protein. The table includes about 740,000 distinct CDR3 sequences, around 40% detected once. Sample: peripheral blood. These receptor sequences come from an adult man with Graves' ophthalmopathy.

J is TRBJ2-5 and V is TRBV11-2, with 10 bases lining up with TRBD1. This CDR3 has 17 amino acids. Germline V CDR1 and CDR2: SGHAT, FQNNGV. J gave up 5 bases and V 5 bases, and 14 bases lay outside the gene matches. CDR3 nucleotides: TGTGCCAGCAGCATATGCCCCCCGGGACAGGGGTCTGAGACCCAGTACTTC. It encodes CASSICPPGQGSETQYF.

This clonotype was detected once. The V and J genes are TRBV29-1 and TRBJ2-7; the match to TRBD2 covers 9 bases. Germline loops: CDR1 SQVTM, CDR2 ANQGSEA. After removal of 7 bases from V and 5 bases from J, the junction contained 9 bases not matched to a gene. This CDR3 is 13 amino acids long. The CDR3 sequence: CSETSGFPNEQYF. CDR3 nucleotide sequence: TGCAGCGAGACTAGCGGCTTCCCAAACGAGCAGTACTTC.

This clonotype was detected ten times or more. The chain has TRBV12-3 or TRBV12-4 and TRBJ1-4; possibly TRBD1 for D (5 bases). This CDR3 has 14 residues. Trimming stripped 3 bases from V and 3 bases from J, with 8 bases between. The CDR3 coding sequence is TGTGCCAGCAGTTTTGGGGGTCCTAATGAAAAACTGTTTTTT. This codes for CASSFGGPNEKLFF.

This clonotype was detected once. The junction shows a germline mismatch at one end, possibly a read error. The CDR3 DNA is TGCGCCAGCAGCCAAGGAGCCGGGGCGACTTGGGAGCCCCAGCATTTT. Amino acid sequence: CASSQGAGATWEPQHF. This rearrangement joins TRBV7-2 to TRBJ1-5, with D maybe TRBD1 (5 bases). CDR1 is SGHTA and CDR2 is FQGNSA in the germline V gene. The CDR3 loop spans 16 amino acids.

This clonotype has at least ten counts. The J gene is TRBJ1-5, the V gene TRBV20-1; TRBD1 aligns across 7 bases. Trimming at V came to 7 bases and at J to 5 bases, leaving 8 bases not matched to a gene. The germline CDR1 and CDR2 sequences are DFQATT and SNEGSKA (reference sequence). This CDR3 region has 13 residues. CDR3 protein: CSVGGKGHQPQHF. The CDR3 DNA reads as TGCAGTGTAGGGGGCAAAGGCCATCAGCCCCAGCATTTT.

The chain joins TRBV24-1 to TRBJ1-5; TRBD1 matches 7 bases. The CDR3 length is 14 residues. After removal of 11 bases from V and 5 bases from J, the junction contained 11 bases not matched to a gene. From germline, CDR1 is KGHDR and CDR2 SFDVKD. The CDR3 DNA is TGTGCCAGCAGGGATGGGACAGCCGATCAGCCCCAGCATTTT. Its protein product is CASRDGTADQPQHF.

As concerns this clonotype: An end of the junction does not agree with germline; a read error may underlie this. J is TRBJ2-7 and V is TRBV2; D remains ambiguous. Per germline, CDR1 SNHLY and CDR2 FYNNEI. The CDR3 loop spans 12 amino acids. The CDR3 here is CAGSEVSYEQYF. In DNA form, the CDR3 reads TGTGCCGGCAGTGAGGTGTCCTACGAGCAGTACTTC.

V and J are TRBV9 and TRBJ1-6; D is unresolved. V was pared by 5 bases and J by 11 bases, with 23 bases between. This CDR3 has 16 residues. Per germline, CDR1 SGDLS and CDR2 YYNGEE. The CDR3 DNA reads TGTGCCAGCAGTTACTCCCCTGGAGGTGGATTAGCACCCCTCCACTTT. Translated, it gives CASSYSPGGGLAPLHF. The full variable domain, with the rest looked up from reference TRBV9 and TRBJ1-6, is DSGVTQTPKHLITATGQRVTLRCSPRSGDLSVYWYQQSLDQGLQFLIQYYNGEERAKGNILERFSAQQFPDLHSELNLSSLELGDSALYFCASSYSPGGGLAPLHFGNGTRLTVT.